The count of the clone carrying this T cell receptor (beta chain) is one. The target antigen is unknown. Germline values: CDR1 MNHEY, CDR2 SVGAGI. The CDR3 spans 14 residues. Trimming shortened V by 8 bases and J by 0 bases, and 11 bases separated the two germline ends. Clones were read by immunoSEQ multiplex PCR, and TCRdb kept only the in-frame ones, dropping some. The sample has approximately 20,000 clones, 87% seen once; the top ten hold around 2.1%. This sample was taken from a study of neoadjuvant nivolumab and ipilimumab in lung cancer. About the study: Patients got nivolumab 3 mg/kg on days 1, 15 and 29; combination added ipilimumab 1 mg/kg day 1. The study's findings and limits: Only two of four nivolumab-treated tumors gained richness and clonality by surgery. Pathologic regression was not significantly tied to TCR clonality. TCR richness and clonality were higher in tumors than adjacent uninvolved lung.

The receptor comes from an adult with non-small cell lung cancer. The gene calls are TRBV6-5 and TRBJ2-1; D is ambiguous. The specimen was peripheral blood, collected before neoadjuvant nivolumab, alone or with ipilimumab. CDR3 DNA sequence: TGTGCCAGCGGCACCCCCGGCTCCTACAATGAGCAGTTCTTC. Translated, it gives CASGTPGSYNEQFF.